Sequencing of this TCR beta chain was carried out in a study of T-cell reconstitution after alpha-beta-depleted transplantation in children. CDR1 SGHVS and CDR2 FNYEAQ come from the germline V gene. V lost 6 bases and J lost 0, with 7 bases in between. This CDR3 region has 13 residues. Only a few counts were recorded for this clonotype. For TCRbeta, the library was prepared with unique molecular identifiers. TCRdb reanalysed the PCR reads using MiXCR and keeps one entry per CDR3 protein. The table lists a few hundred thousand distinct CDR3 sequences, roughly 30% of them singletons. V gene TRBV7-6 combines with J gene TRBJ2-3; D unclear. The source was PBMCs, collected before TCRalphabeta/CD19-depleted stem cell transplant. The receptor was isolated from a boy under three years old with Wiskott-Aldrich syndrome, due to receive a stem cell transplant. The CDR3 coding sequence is TGTGCCAGCAGGTCACAGAGCACAGATACGCAGTATTTT. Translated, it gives CASRSQSTDTQYF.